These T cell receptor beta chains were read from a single sample in a study of blood T cell repertoires in COVID-19. This table comes from immunoSEQ multiplex PCR, and its TCRdb copy is limited to in-frame clones, with some not included. Of tens of thousands of clones in the sample, around 90% were seen once. The sequenced material came from peripheral blood. The receptors were gathered from a man aged 35-49 years with COVID-19, enrolled during active disease. The CDR3 runs from the conserved cysteine through the conserved F or W. D genes are given only for firm matches. Only part of the rows carry a size: once, few, many, or a class if the clone is expanded.

D gene: TRBD1; clone size: .; V gene: TRBV30; J gene: TRBJ1-2; CDR3 protein: CARNRGPYGYTF; CDR3 DNA: TGTGCCAGAAACAGGGGGCCCTATGGCTACACCTTC
D gene: TRBD1; clone size: .; V gene: TRBV2; J gene: TRBJ1-4; CDR3 protein: CASRDREREKLFF; CDR3 DNA: TGTGCCAGCAGAGACAGGGAGAGGGAAAAACTGTTTTTT
D gene: .; clone size: .; V gene: TRBV19; J gene: TRBJ2-7; CDR3 protein: CASSPASTAISYEQYF; CDR3 DNA: TGTGCCAGTAGTCCTGCTTCGACAGCCATCTCCTACGAGCAGTACTTC
D gene: TRBD1; clone size: once; V gene: TRBV29-1; J gene: TRBJ2-3; CDR3 protein: CSVSSGQITDTQYF; CDR3 DNA: TGCAGCGTCTCTTCGGGACAGATCACAGATACGCAGTATTTT
D gene: TRBD1; clone size: .; V gene: TRBV27; J gene: TRBJ2-5; CDR3 protein: CASSARTGVSRETQYF; CDR3 DNA: TGTGCCAGCAGTGCCCGGACAGGGGTATCACGAGAGACCCAGTACTTC
D gene: .; clone size: .; V gene: TRBV6-5; J gene: TRBJ1-5; CDR3 protein: CASGRQTNQPQHF; CDR3 DNA: TGTGCCTCCGGTCGGCAGACAAATCAGCCCCAGCATTTT
D gene: TRBD2; clone size: .; V gene: TRBV9; J gene: TRBJ2-2; CDR3 protein: CASSVGTSGNTGELFF; CDR3 DNA: TGTGCCAGCAGCGTGGGGACTAGCGGAAACACCGGGGAGCTGTTTTTT
D gene: .; clone size: .; V gene: TRBV30; J gene: TRBJ1-1; CDR3 protein: CAWSGESGPGNTEAFF; CDR3 DNA: TGTGCCTGGAGCGGGGAAAGTGGGCCCGGGAACACTGAAGCTTTCTTT
D gene: .; clone size: .; V gene: TRBV5-1; J gene: TRBJ2-5; CDR3 protein: CASSSFRGGFETQYF; CDR3 DNA: TGCGCCAGCAGCTCCTTTAGGGGTGGGTTTGAGACCCAGTACTTC
D gene: .; clone size: .; V gene: TRBV5-1; J gene: TRBJ1-2; CDR3 protein: CASSSPGNYGYTF; CDR3 DNA: TGCGCCAGCAGCAGCCCAGGGAACTATGGCTACACCTTC
D gene: TRBD1; clone size: .; V gene: TRBV19; J gene: TRBJ1-2; CDR3 protein: CASSTSGTALRLGGYTF; CDR3 DNA: TGTGCCAGTAGTACCTCCGGGACAGCCCTTAGGCTTGGTGGCTACACCTTC
D gene: TRBD1; clone size: .; V gene: TRBV30; J gene: TRBJ1-1; CDR3 protein: CAWLGQGGTEAFF; CDR3 DNA: TGTGCCTGGTTGGGACAGGGCGGCACTGAAGCTTTCTTT
D gene: .; clone size: .; V gene: TRBV5-1; J gene: TRBJ2-2; CDR3 protein: CASRPGHPTGELFF; CDR3 DNA: TGCGCCAGCAGACCGGGACATCCGACCGGGGAGCTGTTTTTT
D gene: .; clone size: .; V gene: TRBV5-1; J gene: TRBJ1-2; CDR3 protein: CASSLAGGGDGYTF; CDR3 DNA: TGCGCCAGCAGCTTGGCCGGTGGAGGGGACGGCTACACCTTC
D gene: TRBD2; clone size: .; V gene: TRBV5-1; J gene: TRBJ2-3; CDR3 protein: CASSAGTSGRDTQYF; CDR3 DNA: TGCGCCAGCAGCGCCGGGACTAGCGGGAGAGATACGCAGTATTTT
D gene: TRBD1; clone size: .; V gene: TRBV6-5; J gene: TRBJ1-2; CDR3 protein: CASSRQGGLHGYTF; CDR3 DNA: TGTGCCAGCAGTCGACAGGGGGGCCTGCACGGCTACACCTTC
D gene: .; clone size: .; V gene: TRBV4-2; J gene: TRBJ2-2; CDR3 protein: CASSQGGTEPNTGELFF; CDR3 DNA: TGTGCCAGCAGCCAGGGCGGGACAGAACCGAACACCGGGGAGCTGTTTTTT
D gene: TRBD2; clone size: .; V gene: TRBV27; J gene: TRBJ2-1; CDR3 protein: CASSSLLAGGPREQFF; CDR3 DNA: TGTGCCAGCAGTTCCCTCTTAGCGGGGGGGCCGCGGGAGCAGTTCTTC
D gene: .; clone size: .; V gene: TRBV5-1; J gene: TRBJ1-4; CDR3 protein: CASSLSGTRNEKLFF; CDR3 DNA: TGCGCCAGCAGCTTGTCTGGGACACGTAATGAAAAACTGTTTTTT
D gene: TRBD1; clone size: .; V gene: TRBV10-2; J gene: TRBJ2-7; CDR3 protein: CASSGQGRAEQYF; CDR3 DNA: TGCGCCAGCAGCGGACAGGGGAGAGCAGAGCAGTACTTC
D gene: .; clone size: .; V gene: TRBV28; J gene: TRBJ1-3; CDR3 protein: CASSSPHGGDSGNTIYF; CDR3 DNA: TGTGCCAGCAGTTCTCCCCATGGGGGGGACTCTGGAAACACCATATATTTT
D gene: .; clone size: .; V gene: TRBV28; J gene: TRBJ1-2; CDR3 protein: CASSLSGVYGYTF; CDR3 DNA: TGTGCCAGCAGTTTATCCGGGGTTTATGGCTACACCTTC
D gene: TRBD2; clone size: .; V gene: TRBV6-5; J gene: TRBJ2-3; CDR3 protein: CASNSGVAADTQYF; CDR3 DNA: TGTGCCAGCAATAGCGGGGTAGCAGCAGATACGCAGTATTTT
D gene: .; clone size: .; V gene: TRBV6-5; J gene: TRBJ1-2; CDR3 protein: CASTQGNNYGYTF; CDR3 DNA: TGTGCCAGCACTCAGGGGAATAATTATGGCTACACCTTC
D gene: .; clone size: .; V gene: TRBV10-2; J gene: TRBJ1-2; CDR3 protein: CASSANGDTGYTF; CDR3 DNA: TGCGCCAGCAGCGCTAATGGGGACACTGGCTACACCTTC
D gene: TRBD2; clone size: .; V gene: TRBV7-2; J gene: TRBJ2-3; CDR3 protein: CASRKTSGGDTQYF; CDR3 DNA: TGTGCCAGCAGGAAGACTAGCGGGGGTGATACGCAGTATTTT
D gene: .; clone size: .; V gene: TRBV5-1; J gene: TRBJ2-2; CDR3 protein: CASSLTGGNTGELFF; CDR3 DNA: TGCGCCAGCAGCTTGACGGGGGGCAACACCGGGGAGCTGTTTTTT
D gene: .; clone size: .; V gene: TRBV29-1; J gene: TRBJ1-1; CDR3 protein: CSVPRSPGNTEAFF; CDR3 DNA: TGCAGCGTTCCCCGCTCCCCGGGAAACACTGAAGCTTTCTTT
D gene: TRBD1; clone size: .; V gene: TRBV30; J gene: TRBJ2-7; CDR3 protein: CAWSHRDRTILEQYF; CDR3 DNA: TGTGCCTGGAGCCACAGGGACAGGACGATCCTCGAGCAGTACTTC
D gene: .; clone size: .; V gene: TRBV29-1; J gene: TRBJ2-7; CDR3 protein: CSVGPGTQSYEQYF; CDR3 DNA: TGCAGCGTTGGCCCTGGTACCCAGTCCTACGAGCAGTACTTC
D gene: TRBD1; clone size: .; V gene: TRBV6-5; J gene: TRBJ2-5; CDR3 protein: CASSLTTGKQETQYF; CDR3 DNA: TGTGCCAGCAGTCTGACGACAGGGAAGCAAGAGACCCAGTACTTC
D gene: TRBD2; clone size: .; V gene: TRBV10-3; J gene: TRBJ2-1; CDR3 protein: CATASGLAGGKDEQFF; CDR3 DNA: TGTGCCACGGCGAGCGGGCTAGCGGGGGGGAAAGATGAGCAGTTCTTC
D gene: TRBD1; clone size: .; V gene: TRBV18; J gene: TRBJ2-1; CDR3 protein: CASSPGTGSYNEQFF; CDR3 DNA: TGTGCCAGCTCACCCGGGACAGGCTCCTACAATGAGCAGTTCTTC
D gene: .; clone size: .; V gene: TRBV30; J gene: TRBJ2-7; CDR3 protein: CAWSTGYEQYF; CDR3 DNA: TGTGCCTGGAGTACGGGATACGAGCAGTACTTC
D gene: .; clone size: .; V gene: TRBV11-2; J gene: TRBJ2-5; CDR3 protein: CASSFGVGVYQETQYF; CDR3 DNA: TGTGCCAGCAGCTTTGGTGTCGGGGTGTACCAAGAGACCCAGTACTTC
D gene: .; clone size: .; V gene: TRBV6-5; J gene: TRBJ2-5; CDR3 protein: CASRRERWETQYF; CDR3 DNA: TGTGCCAGCCGGAGAGAAAGGTGGGAGACCCAGTACTTC
D gene: TRBD1; clone size: .; V gene: TRBV7-3; J gene: TRBJ2-1; CDR3 protein: CASSAWVGQGNEQFF; CDR3 DNA: TGTGCCAGCAGCGCCTGGGTGGGACAGGGTAATGAGCAGTTCTTC
D gene: .; clone size: .; V gene: TRBV30; J gene: TRBJ1-2; CDR3 protein: CAWTTLGGYYGYTF; CDR3 DNA: TGTGCCTGGACGACGTTGGGGGGGTACTATGGCTACACCTTC
D gene: .; clone size: .; V gene: TRBV25-1; J gene: TRBJ1-6; CDR3 protein: CASRDGQTSYNSPLHF; CDR3 DNA: TGTGCCAGCAGAGATGGACAGACCTCCTATAATTCACCCCTCCACTTT
D gene: .; clone size: .; V gene: TRBV6-5; J gene: TRBJ2-7; CDR3 protein: CASSPSGPNEQYF; CDR3 DNA: TGTGCCAGCAGCCCCAGTGGGCCTAACGAGCAGTACTTC
D gene: TRBD2; clone size: .; V gene: TRBV6-1; J gene: TRBJ2-3; CDR3 protein: CASSEIQAGGPDTQYF; CDR3 DNA: TGTGCCAGCAGTGAAATTCAAGCGGGGGGGCCCGATACGCAGTATTTT
D gene: .; clone size: .; V gene: TRBV7-9; J gene: TRBJ2-5; CDR3 protein: CASSLVFRGETQYF; CDR3 DNA: TGTGCCAGCAGCTTAGTTTTTCGAGGGGAGACCCAGTACTTC
D gene: .; clone size: .; V gene: TRBV19; J gene: TRBJ2-2; CDR3 protein: CASSGEYPGVDTGELFF; CDR3 DNA: TGTGCCAGTAGTGGGGAGTATCCAGGGGTAGATACCGGGGAGCTGTTTTTT
D gene: .; clone size: .; V gene: TRBV10-3; J gene: TRBJ1-2; CDR3 protein: CATRSGPNYGYTF; CDR3 DNA: TGTGCCACCCGTTCGGGTCCTAACTATGGCTACACCTTC
D gene: .; clone size: .; V gene: TRBV23-1; J gene: TRBJ1-4; CDR3 protein: CASSQSAPTDSPESSEKLFF; CDR3 DNA: TGCGCCAGCAGTCAATCGGCCCCCACGGACAGCCCAGAAAGTAGTGAAAAACTGTTTTTT
D gene: .; clone size: .; V gene: TRBV24-1; J gene: TRBJ2-1; CDR3 protein: CATSDLRQSEQFF; CDR3 DNA: TGTGCCACCAGTGACCTAAGACAGAGCGAGCAGTTCTTC
D gene: .; clone size: .; V gene: TRBV19; J gene: TRBJ1-5; CDR3 protein: CASSRGENQPQHF; CDR3 DNA: TGTGCCAGTAGTAGGGGGGAAAATCAGCCCCAGCATTTT
D gene: TRBD2; clone size: .; V gene: TRBV13; J gene: TRBJ2-1; CDR3 protein: CASSSDIAGGANEQFF; CDR3 DNA: TGTGCCAGCAGCTCAGACATAGCGGGGGGGGCTAATGAGCAGTTCTTC
D gene: TRBD2; clone size: .; V gene: TRBV7-9; J gene: TRBJ2-1; CDR3 protein: CASSLGLAGGSSYNEQFF; CDR3 DNA: TGTGCCAGCAGCTTAGGACTAGCGGGGGGGAGCTCCTACAATGAGCAGTTCTTC
D gene: .; clone size: .; V gene: TRBV7-2; J gene: TRBJ1-3; CDR3 protein: CASSLGPGEGNTIYF; CDR3 DNA: TGTGCCAGCAGCTTAGGCCCAGGGGAAGGAAACACCATATATTTT